This T cell receptor beta chain was identified during a study of blood T cell repertoires in COVID-19. Across the whole study: PBMCs, B-cell-depleted T cells, or T cells provided the cDNA or gDNA that made up the material.

The length of the CDR3 is 19 residues. Germline trimming cut 5 bases from V and 3 bases from J; bases unmatched to any gene: 15. Germline V gene data show CDR1 as MGHRA and CDR2 as YSYEKL. This table comes from immunoSEQ multiplex PCR, and its TCRdb copy is limited to in-frame clones, with some not included. The sample has approximately 230,000 clones; 85% to 90% are singletons. Sequenced material: PBMCs or T cells enriched from blood (not recorded which). The V call is TRBV4-1, the J call TRBJ1-3; 11 bases map to TRBD1. The clonotype was recovered from a man aged 35-49 years who had recovered from COVID-19. CDR3: CASSYIQLGQGAFGNTIYF. The DNA for the CDR3 is TGCGCCAGCAGCTACATACAGCTTGGACAGGGGGCATTTGGAAACACCATATATTTT.